The table lists the clone carrying this T cell receptor beta chain with a few counts. Its antigen is undetermined. A single record per CDR3 protein comes from TCRdb applying MiXCR to the reads. Of about 700,000 distinct CDR3 sequences in the sample, 30% to 40% were seen once. Losses at the gene ends were 2 bases for V and 6 bases for J; bases not matched to a gene: 15. This CDR3 comprises 17 residues. Germline CDR1 is SGHTA and CDR2 is FQGNSA. This record comes from a study of T cell repertoires in cytomegalovirus infection. Turning to the study itself: An indication of both CMV infection and matching HLA type came from public TCR beta signatures.

This receptor was taken from a human donor in good health (CMV status not recorded). Some clones in this sample may be carry-over from other donors' samples. This chain connects TRBV7-2 to TRBJ1-2, with 7 bases fitting TRBD1. The material was cultured PBMCs, obtained from culture after CMV antigen stimulation. Written as DNA, the CDR3 is TGTGCCAGCAGCTTATGGGCTGGGACAGCCCCTGAAGATGGCTACACCTTC. Protein: CASSLWAGTAPEDGYTF.